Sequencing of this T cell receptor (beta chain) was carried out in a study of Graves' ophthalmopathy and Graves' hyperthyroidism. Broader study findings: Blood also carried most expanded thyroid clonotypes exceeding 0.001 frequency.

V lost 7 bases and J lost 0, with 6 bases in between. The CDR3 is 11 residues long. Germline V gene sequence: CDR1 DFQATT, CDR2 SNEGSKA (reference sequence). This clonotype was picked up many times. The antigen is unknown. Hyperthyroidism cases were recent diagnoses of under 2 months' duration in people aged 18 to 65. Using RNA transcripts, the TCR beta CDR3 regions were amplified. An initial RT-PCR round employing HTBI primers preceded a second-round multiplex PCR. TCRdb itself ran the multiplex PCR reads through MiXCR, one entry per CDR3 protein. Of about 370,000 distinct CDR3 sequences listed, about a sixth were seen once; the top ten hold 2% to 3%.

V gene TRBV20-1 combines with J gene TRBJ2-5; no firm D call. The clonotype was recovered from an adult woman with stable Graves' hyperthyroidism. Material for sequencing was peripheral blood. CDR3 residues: CSGGDQETQYF. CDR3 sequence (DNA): TGCAGTGGAGGCGACCAAGAGACCCAGTACTTC.